Reported below is one T cell receptor beta chain. This specimen comes from a study of control samples from healthy donors and cancer patients. Produced via immunoSEQ multiplex PCR; TCRdb's table is partial and in-frame only. Of tens of thousands of clones listed, 70% to 85% are singletons. This TCR derives from a man between 65 and 80 years old with lung cancer. The sequencing input was PBMCs.

CDR3 loop: CASSYRPLTVPNQPQHF. CDR3 nucleotides: TGTGCCAGCAGTTACCGACCATTGACGGTCCCCAATCAGCCCCAGCATTTT. V gene TRBV6-2 or TRBV6-3 combines with J gene TRBJ1-5; D remains ambiguous. The germline gives CDR1 MNHEY, CDR2 SVGEGT. CDR3 length equals 17 residues. Trimming shortened V by 2 bases and J by 3 bases, and 17 bases separated the two germline ends.